This T cell receptor beta chain was recovered during a study of T cell changes during pregnancy in multiple sclerosis. The CDR3 runs to 13 residues. Germline V lookup: CDR1 SGHRS, CDR2 YFSETQ. V shed 4 bases, J shed 4 bases, and the junction held 4 bases outside the gene matches. Measured with immunoSEQ multiplex PCR; TCRdb has only the in-frame clones, and not every one. The sample lists about 54,000 clones; 91% were seen once. The sequence derives from a female donor in good health, enrolled as a control in a pregnancy study. The V call is TRBV5-1, the J call TRBJ2-7, with TRBD1 matching 8 bases. The sample was peripheral blood, taken after pregnancy. The CDR3 loop is CASSKDRAYEQYF. The CDR3 DNA reads as TGCGCCAGCAGCAAGGACAGGGCGTACGAGCAGTACTTC.